One and the same sample provided the 17 T cell receptor beta chains below, sequenced in a study of T cell responses to AZD1222 COVID-19 vaccine. TCRdb keeps only in-frame clones here, not all; method: immunoSEQ multiplex PCR. The sample records 110,000 to 150,000 clones, 80% to 95% being singletons. The sequences come from peripheral blood, collected on day 0 of AZD1222 vaccination. The receptors were gathered from an adult in good health.

The CDR3 DNA reads TGTGCCAGCAGCTTGGGTCCTCGGAAAGAGACCCAGTACTTC. This sequence encodes CASSLGPRKETQYF. This rearrangement joins TRBV5-4 to TRBJ2-5; the D is unclear. In germline, CDR1 is SGHNT, CDR2 YYREEE (reference sequence). V shed 0 bases and J shed 3 bases, with 9 bases lying between them. This CDR3 is built from 14 residues.

This clone was recorded a few times. The chain combines TRBV27 with TRBJ2-1, with D perhaps TRBD2 (6 bases). Per the germline V gene, CDR1 is MNHEY and CDR2 is SMNVEV (reference sequence). The CDR3 length is 16 residues. The ends were cut back, 7 bases at V and 2 bases at J, with 18 bases in the middle. CDR3 residues: CASTTISGPTYNEQFF. The CDR3 bases are TGTGCCAGCACGACCATCAGCGGGCCGACCTACAATGAGCAGTTCTTC.

J is TRBJ2-7 and V is TRBV30; 10 bases match TRBD1. The germline gives CDR1 GTSNPN, CDR2 SVGIG (reference sequence). This CDR3 region has 14 residues. The J segment lost 0 bases and the V segment lost 3 bases, leaving 2 bases of the junction unmatched. Here the CDR3 DNA reads TGTGCCTGGAGGGGACAGGGGAGCTCCTACGAGCAGTACTTC. Residues: CAWRGQGSSYEQYF.

The rearrangement joins TRBV28 to TRBJ2-7; D may be TRBD1 (5 bases). From germline, CDR1 is MDHEN and CDR2 SYDVKM. This CDR3 comprises 13 residues. V gave up 3 bases and J gave up 3 bases, with 9 bases separating them. The CDR3 reads CASSLTDLYEQYF. The DNA of the CDR3 is TGTGCCAGCAGTTTGACAGACCTCTACGAGCAGTACTTC.

The rearrangement uses TRBV25-1 and TRBJ1-1; D remains ambiguous. From germline, CDR1 is MGHDK and CDR2 SYGVNS. V shed 3 bases and J shed 5 bases, with 7 bases lying between them. This CDR3 contains 12 residues. The CDR3 DNA is TGTGCCAGCAGTGATCAGAGGACTGAAGCTTTCTTT. Amino acids: CASSDQRTEAFF.

The J gene is TRBJ2-7, the V gene TRBV30; D is unclear. CDR1 and CDR2 (germline): GTSNPN, SVGIG (reference sequence). Trimming cost V 0 bases and J 3 bases, with 6 bases left between them. This CDR3 is built from 12 residues. The DNA for the CDR3 is TGTGCCTGGAGTGTTAGGGTCTACGAGCAGTACTTC. Amino acid sequence: CAWSVRVYEQYF.

This clone was detected once. The chain uses TRBV25-1 and TRBJ2-1; 11 positions match TRBD2. Losses at the gene ends were 8 bases for V and 7 bases for J; bases not matched to a gene: 10. Germline V gives CDR1 MGHDK, CDR2 SYGVNS. The CDR3 loop spans 15 amino acids. As DNA, the CDR3 is TGTGCCAGCGCCCTAACTAGCGGGAGTTTGAATGAGCAGTTCTTC. Its protein is CASALTSGSLNEQFF. Full variable domain (rest looked up from reference TRBV25-1 and TRBJ2-1): EADIYQTPRYLVIGTGKKITLECSQTMGHDKMYWYQQDPGMELHLIHYSYGVNSTEKGDLSSESTVSRIRTEHFPLTLESARPSHTSQYLCASALTSGSLNEQFFGPGTRLTVL.

V gene TRBV11-2 combines with J gene TRBJ2-7, with a tentative D call TRBD2 (6 bases). The CDR3 is made up of 16 amino acids. The V gene's germline CDR1 is SGHAT and CDR2 FQNNGV. Trimming shortened V by 0 bases and J by 2 bases, and 14 bases separated the two germline ends. The CDR3 bases are TGTGCCAGCAGCTTAGATGTGGCGGGATGGGCCTACGAGCAGTACTTC. Translated, it gives CASSLDVAGWAYEQYF.

This rearrangement joins TRBV12-3 or TRBV12-4 to TRBJ2-1; no clear D. With 7 bases removed from V and 10 bases from J, the gap between germline ends came to 14 bases. The length of the CDR3 is 12 residues. The CDR3 region is CASTPRPLEQFF. CDR3 in DNA: TGTGCCAGCACTCCCCGACCGTTGGAGCAGTTCTTC.

The gene calls are TRBV19 and TRBJ2-2; 11 bases are shared with TRBD2. J was trimmed by 4 bases and V by 7 bases; bases with no gene match: 5. This CDR3 has 15 residues. Per the germline V gene, CDR1 is LNHDA and CDR2 is SQIVND (reference sequence). The CDR3 sequence: CASKTSGAGTGELFF. The CDR3 coding sequence is TGTGCCAGTAAGACTAGCGGGGCTGGCACCGGGGAGCTGTTTTTT.

The chain couples TRBV27 to TRBJ2-7; TRBD1 is a possible D gene (5 bases). Trimming shortened V by 5 bases and J by 0 bases, and 8 bases separated the two germline ends. Germline CDR1 reads MNHEY; CDR2 reads SMNVEV (reference sequence). The CDR3 loop spans 13 amino acids. The CDR3 region has the DNA TGTGCCAGCAGTAGACAGCTCTCCTACGAGCAGTACTTC. Its protein is CASSRQLSYEQYF.

The chain has TRBV9 and TRBJ2-2; tentatively, D is TRBD1 or TRBD2 (6 bases each). Between the trimmed V and J ends, which lost 1 base and 3 bases, there was a span of 16 bases. Looked up from germline, CDR1 is SGDLS and CDR2 is YYNGEE. The CDR3 consists of 17 residues. The CDR3: CASSVPKGGRDTGELFF. DNA for the CDR3: TGTGCCAGCAGCGTACCCAAGGGGGGTCGCGACACCGGGGAGCTGTTTTTT.

The chain uses TRBV5-6 and TRBJ2-1; 7 positions match TRBD2. Germline V gene data show CDR1 as SGHDT and CDR2 as YYEEEE. CDR3 length: 15 amino acids. The ends lost 0 bases at V and 5 bases at J; junction bases unmatched: 5. DNA for the CDR3: TGTGCCAGCAGCTTGGCGGGAGGCCCCAACAATGAGCAGTTCTTC. Amino acid sequence: CASSLAGGPNNEQFF.

This clone was counted a few times. The chain uses TRBV28 and TRBJ1-1; D is unclear. Germline CDR1 is MDHEN and CDR2 is SYDVKM. The V and J ends lost 5 bases and 7 bases respectively, with 14 bases between them. CDR3 length equals 13 residues. Here the CDR3 DNA reads TGTGCCAGCAGTCCCCGGAAGGCCCTTGAAGCTTTCTTT. Translating gives CASSPRKALEAFF.

The chain links TRBV6-5 to TRBJ2-7; TRBD1 matches 9 bases. The length of the CDR3 is 14 residues. The ends lost 7 bases at V and 4 bases at J; junction bases unmatched: 8. CDR1 and CDR2 (germline): MNHEY, SVGAGI. CDR3 DNA sequence: TGTGCCAGCACCCCGGGACAGGGCCTTTACGAGCAGTACTTC. Protein product: CASTPGQGLYEQYF.

The chain joins TRBV27 to TRBJ2-7; a possible D gene is TRBD2 (6 bases). CDR3 length: 15 amino acids. CDR1 is MNHEY and CDR2 is SMNVEV in the germline V gene (reference sequence). The ends were cut back, 2 bases at V and 3 bases at J, with 14 bases in the middle. The CDR3 spells CASSLRPGDHYEQYF. The CDR3 nucleotides are TGTGCCAGCAGTTTACGCCCGGGGGACCACTACGAGCAGTACTTC.

The count of this clone is one. The chain carries TRBV27 and TRBJ2-3; D might be TRBD1 (6 bases). V lost 8 bases to trimming and J lost 0 bases, with 9 bases between them. The CDR3 sequence is 13 residues long. Germline V gene sequence: CDR1 MNHEY, CDR2 SMNVEV (reference sequence). CDR3 coding DNA: TGTGCCAGCCGGACAGCCAGCACAGATACGCAGTATTTT. Translating gives CASRTASTDTQYF.